This TCR beta chain derives from a study of identical twins. Whole-study results and caveats: Within monozygotic twins, out-of-frame TCR alpha sharing was underestimated by the models.

This clonotype was counted a few times. Its cognate antigen is unknown. Template switching (which added a universal primer site) was used, and cDNA carried unique molecular identifiers. TCRdb ran MiXCR on the 5' RACE reads and lists one entry per CDR3 protein. Counted here are 1.5 million or so distinct CDR3 sequences, about 32% occurring once; the ten biggest clones make up about 0.3%. This clonotype was obtained from a newborn girl in good health. The sequencing sample was made of cord blood.

CDR3 DNA: TGCAGTGCTAGCGTGGGAGTGGTATACAATGAGCAGTTCTTC. Translation: CSASVGVVYNEQFF. This chain joins TRBV20-1 and TRBJ2-1, with D perhaps matching TRBD2 (5 bases). This CDR3 spans 14 amino acids. The V gene lost 3 bases and the J gene lost 4 bases, with 13 bases spanning the gap. CDR1 DFQATT and CDR2 SNEGSKA come from the germline V gene (reference sequence).